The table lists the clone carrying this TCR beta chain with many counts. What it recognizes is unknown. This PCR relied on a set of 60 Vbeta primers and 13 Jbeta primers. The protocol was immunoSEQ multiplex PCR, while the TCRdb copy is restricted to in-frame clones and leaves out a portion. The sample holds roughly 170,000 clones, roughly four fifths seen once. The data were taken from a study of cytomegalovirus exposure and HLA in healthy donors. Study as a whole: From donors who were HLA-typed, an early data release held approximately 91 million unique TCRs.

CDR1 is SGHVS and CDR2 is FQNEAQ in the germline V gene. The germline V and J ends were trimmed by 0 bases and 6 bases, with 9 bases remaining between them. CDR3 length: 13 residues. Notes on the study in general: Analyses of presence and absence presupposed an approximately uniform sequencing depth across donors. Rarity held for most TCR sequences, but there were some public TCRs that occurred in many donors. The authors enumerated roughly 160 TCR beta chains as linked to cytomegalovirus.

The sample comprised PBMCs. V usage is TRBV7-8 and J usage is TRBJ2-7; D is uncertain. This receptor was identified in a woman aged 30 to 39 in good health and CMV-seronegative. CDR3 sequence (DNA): TGTGCCAGCAGCTTAGCGCAGGCCAGCGAGCAGTACTTC. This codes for CASSLAQASEQYF.